Below, 10 T cell receptor beta chains from the same sample are listed, as sequenced in a study of T cells in Graves' hyperthyroidism and ophthalmopathy. Using RNA transcripts as the source, TCR beta CDR3 regions were amplified. HTBI primers were the set used in a first-round RT-PCR of the TCR CDR3. MiXCR was run by TCRdb on the multiplex PCR reads, yielding one entry per CDR3 protein. The sample includes approximately 740,000 distinct CDR3 sequences, roughly 15% seen only once; the top ten take roughly a tenth. The sample consisted of blood. Receptors were obtained from a young woman with Graves' hyperthyroidism.

This CDR3 reads CASSRERESYEQYF. In nucleotides, the CDR3 is TGTGCCAGCAGCCGCGAGCGGGAGAGCTACGAGCAGTACTTC. The chain employs TRBV7-2 and TRBJ2-7, with 8 bases aligning to TRBD2. This CDR3 is 14 amino acids long. Germline-derived CDR1 and CDR2 are SGHTA and FQGNSA. The ends lost 5 bases at V and 3 bases at J; junction bases unmatched: 6. The whole variable domain, remainder taken from reference TRBV7-2 and TRBJ2-7, is GAGVSQSPSNKVTEKGKDVELRCDPISGHTALYWYRQSLGQGLEFLIYFQGNSAPDKSGLPSDRFSAERTGGSVSTLTIQRTQQEDSAVYLCASSRERESYEQYFGPGTRLTVT.

This clonotype turned up a few times. The chain carries TRBV20-1 and TRBJ1-5; D perhaps matches TRBD1 (6 bases). The CDR3 has 11 residues. V lost 8 bases to trimming and J lost 4 bases, with 9 bases between them. The germline CDR1 and CDR2 sequences are DFQATT and SNEGSKA (reference sequence). The CDR3: CSKQGNQPQHF. The CDR3 DNA reads as TGCAGTAAACAGGGAAATCAGCCCCAGCATTTT.

V usage is TRBV5-4 and J usage is TRBJ2-7; 8 bases align to TRBD2. Germline values: CDR1 SGHNT, CDR2 YYREEE (reference sequence). This CDR3 spans 16 amino acids. Unmatched junction bases numbered 11, after V lost 4 bases and J lost 2 bases. As DNA, the CDR3 is TGTGCCAGCAGCCTCGGGCCGGGACTAGGTGCCTACGAGCAGTACTTC. Residues: CASSLGPGLGAYEQYF.

The table lists this clonotype with many counts. This chain links TRBV24-1 with TRBJ1-2; D ambiguous. The CDR3 spans 12 residues. Germline values: CDR1 KGHDR, CDR2 SFDVKD. V dropped 5 bases and J dropped 10 bases, with 13 bases sitting between them. CDR3 sequence: CATSGPLADYTF. In nucleotides, the CDR3 is TGTGCCACCAGTGGGCCCCTAGCTGACTACACCTTC.

This clonotype was counted at least ten times. The rearrangement uses TRBV12-3 or TRBV12-4 and TRBJ2-1; no clear D. The germline V and J ends were trimmed by 6 bases and 6 bases, with 6 bases remaining between them. The CDR3 is made up of 11 amino acids. As DNA, the CDR3 is TGTGCCAGCAGGACGTTCAATGAGCAGTTCTTC. This codes for CASRTFNEQFF.

This clonotype was detected a few times. This sequence joins TRBV20-1 and TRBJ1-5; 12 bases are a match to TRBD1. The germline V gene has CDR1 DFQATT and CDR2 SNEGSKA (reference sequence). J was trimmed by 6 bases and V by 1 base; bases with no gene match: 4. The CDR3 totals 15 residues. The CDR3 loop reads CSARVGTGGTQPQHF. The CDR3 coding sequence is TGCAGTGCTAGAGTGGGGACAGGGGGCACTCAGCCCCAGCATTTT.

This clonotype has more than one count but fewer than ten. V is TRBV7-9 and J is TRBJ2-5, with a possible D match to TRBD2 (5 bases). Germline CDR1 SEHNR, CDR2 FQNEAQ (reference sequence). This CDR3 has 16 residues. V shed 4 bases and J shed 0 bases, with 15 bases lying between them. The DNA for the CDR3 is TGTGCCAGCAGCTCCAAACCCCCCGGGGACCAAGAGACCCAGTACTTC. This encodes CASSSKPPGDQETQYF.

In regard to this clonotype: A read error is possible here, since a much larger clone lies one base away. The conserved closing phenylalanine or tryptophan is absent in this CDR3, likely reflecting a read error. The chain joins TRBV3-1 to TRBJ2-4; D perhaps matches TRBD1 (5 bases). This CDR3 has 14 amino acids. Germline CDR1 and CDR2: LGHDT and YNNKEL (reference sequence). Trimming left V 0 bases short and J 9 bases short, with 12 bases between. CDR3 DNA: TGTGCCAGCAGCCAAGAAATTGGGGCAGTCATTCAGTACCTC. Translated, it gives CASSQEIGAVIQYL.

Ten or more counts support this clonotype. This rearrangement joins TRBV10-3 to TRBJ2-7; 13 nucleotides match TRBD2. The CDR3 is 14 amino acids. The V gene's germline CDR1 is ENHRY and CDR2 SYGVKD. V shed 7 bases and J 5 bases; nucleotides not matched to a gene: 5. CDR3 in amino acids: CAINMGLAGNEQYF. The CDR3 DNA is TGTGCCATCAATATGGGACTAGCGGGAAACGAGCAGTACTTC.

This clonotype was counted only a few times. The chain recombines TRBV6-1 with TRBJ2-7; possibly TRBD2 for D (5 bases). Trimming stripped 10 bases from V and 3 bases from J, with 19 bases between. The CDR3 is 14 amino acids. Germline-derived CDR1 and CDR2 are MNHNS and SASEGT. The CDR3 here is CATLGVGDIYEQYF. The CDR3 DNA is TGTGCCACCCTGGGAGTGGGAGATATCTACGAGCAGTACTTC.